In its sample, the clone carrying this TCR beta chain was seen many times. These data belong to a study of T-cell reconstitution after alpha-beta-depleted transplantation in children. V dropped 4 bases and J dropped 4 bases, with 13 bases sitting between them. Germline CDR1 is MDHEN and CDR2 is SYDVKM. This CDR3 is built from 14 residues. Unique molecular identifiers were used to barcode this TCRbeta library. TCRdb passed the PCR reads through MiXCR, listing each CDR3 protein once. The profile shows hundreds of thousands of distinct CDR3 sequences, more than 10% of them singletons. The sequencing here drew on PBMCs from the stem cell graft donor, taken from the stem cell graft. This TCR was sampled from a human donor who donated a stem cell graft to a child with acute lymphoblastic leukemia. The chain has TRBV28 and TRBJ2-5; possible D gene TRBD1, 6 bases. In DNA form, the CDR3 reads TGTGCCAGCAGTTCGGGGACAAAATCAGAGACCCAGTACTTC. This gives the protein CASSSGTKSETQYF. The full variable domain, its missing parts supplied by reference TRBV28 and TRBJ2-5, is DVKVTQSSRYLVKRTGEKVFLECVQDMDHENMFWYRQDPGLGLRLIYFSYDVKMKEKGDIPEGYSVSREKKERFSLILESASTNQTSMYLCASSSGTKSETQYFGPGTRLLVL.